The clone carrying this TCR beta chain was counted many times. Trimming removed 1 base at V and 0 bases at J, with 8 bases between. The CDR3 extends over 15 amino acids. In germline, CDR1 is SGHDT, CDR2 YYEEEE. This record comes from a study of early T cells in non-severe SARS-CoV-2 infection. Researchers tagged individual cDNA molecules with unique molecular identifiers. TCRdb reanalysed the 5' RACE reads using MiXCR and keeps one entry per CDR3 protein. The table shows around 82,000 distinct CDR3 sequences, with about 12% occurring only once. The V call is TRBV5-6, the J call TRBJ1-5; D perhaps matches TRBD1 (5 bases). This receptor was identified in an adult who was a healthcare worker with PCR-confirmed SARS-CoV-2 infection or an uninfected control (not recorded which). The sequenced material came from whole blood. CDR3 in amino acids: CASSLLGDSNQPQHF. The CDR3 region has the DNA TGTGCCAGCAGCTTGTTGGGGGATAGCAATCAGCCCCAGCATTTT.